This T cell receptor (beta chain) was captured by sequencing in a study of blood T cell repertoires in COVID-19. Authors' analysis steps: Researchers report that nucleated cell counts were estimated from reference gene primer amplification. Produced via immunoSEQ multiplex PCR; TCRdb's table is partial and in-frame only. Clonal size and the V and J genes are those of that table, whereas D and trimming came from the DNA. This sample has about 220,000 clones, with approximately 80% found just once. The CDR3 spans 15 residues. The specimen was peripheral blood. The chain carries TRBV21-1 and TRBJ2-7; TRBD2 was called by the table and not checked on the DNA. TRBV21-1 corresponds to a pseudogene. The TCR comes from a woman aged 60-75 years who had recovered from COVID-19. The CDR3 nucleotides are TGTGCCAGCAGCAATAGGGCGGGGGAATCCTACGAGCAGTACTTC. This translates into CASSNRAGESYEQYF.